The entry below gives a single T cell receptor (beta chain) sequence along with its context. Its cognate antigen has yet to be identified. No base quality values were provided; no much bigger clone lies one nucleotide off. CDR3 length: 16 amino acids, cysteine to phenylalanine. Here the CDR3 DNA is all that survives: 48 bases in frame from base 1. Looking up the germline V gene yields CDR1 SGHRS and CDR2 YFSETQ. V and J lose 0 bases and 0 bases, and a span of 10 bases separates them. Library preparation employed the immunoSEQ multiplex PCR assay. DNA from the cultured, isolated CD4+ T cells was subjected to TCR beta CDR3 sequencing. Per the source publication's procedure: The analysis removed non-productive TCR sequences, trimmed reads to the CDR3 region, and retained only CDR3s that were 7 or more amino acids long. Antigen-specific clonotypes were identified with the MANAFEST web app by comparing expansion in peptide wells against reference cultures. To be called positive, a clone needed expansion at FDR<0.05 compared with the reference and with all other wells, an odds ratio greater than 5, and a frequency greater than 0.1% in two replicate wells. Cross-reactive clonotypes were defined as significantly expanded in SARS-CoV-2 spike wells and in at least one common cold coronavirus spike condition. Using the stringdist R package, CDR3 similarity was measured by Levenshtein distance, and unrooted trees were constructed with ape in R 3.6.1. As stored in TCRdb, this immuneACCESS dataset retains in-frame rearrangements with V and J assigned. A fraction of the clones does not appear; measured against another copy, unresolved V genes explain less than half of the discrepancy, and the remainder lacks a known reason. D and trimming were read from the DNA, whereas the V and J calls and clone size are those reported in that table. In all, the sample holds roughly 15,000 clones, and over 60% of those were seen once. The top ten constitute around 23% of the sample.

The data originate from a study of vaccination effects on CD4 cells after COVID-19 (dated by TCRdb to between 2021 and 2024). Concerning the study at large: Two doses of either the BNT162b2 or the mRNA-1273 mRNA SARS-CoV-2 vaccine were administered to participants. Cultures from other donors in the study were sequenced with the Oncomine TCR Beta short-read assay on an Illumina iSeq 100. SARS-CoV-2 spike-specific CD4+ TCR repertoires were compared before and after mRNA vaccination in COVID-19 convalescent patients and in infection-naive vaccine recipients. A total of 10 COVID-19 convalescent patients and a handful of SARS-CoV-2-naive healthy vaccine recipients were included in the full study. Overall study results and their limits: In healthy vaccine recipients, vaccine-induced clones were almost all SARS-CoV-2 mono-reactive, with only 1 of 255 cross-reactive with common cold coronaviruses. Only a small number of convalescent patients were included, and no early post-infection timepoints were available, which limited the study. At late post-vaccination timepoints, both infection-induced and vaccine-induced clones showed marked clonal contraction, consistent with waning T cell responses.

In the ViraFEST assay, PBMC were stimulated with viral peptide pools, and antigen-specific CD4+ T cell clonotypes were then identified by expansion using TCR sequencing. After 10 to 11 days of culture, CD4+ T cells were isolated with the EasySep CD4+ T cell isolation kit. Negative nucleocapsid antibody results before and after vaccination confirmed that the healthy vaccine recipients had no prior SARS-CoV-2 infection. Around 2 million PBMC per well were cultured in IMDM with roughly 5% human AB serum, 10 IU/ml IL-2 and gentamicin, plus 10 ug/ml peptides. Half of the culture medium was replaced with fresh IL-2-containing medium on days 3 and 7. Unless noted otherwise, every peptide stimulation condition was grown in triplicate wells. Using Ficoll-Paque Plus gradient centrifugation, PBMC were separated from whole blood and then either used fresh or cryopreserved at -140C. The spike proteins of SARS-CoV-2 and of the common cold coronaviruses HCoV-NL63, HCoV-OC43 and HCoV-229E were spanned by overlapping peptide pools. The QIAamp micro DNA kit was used to extract genomic DNA from the cultured CD4+ T cells.

This sequence originates from a human donor who received a COVID-19 vaccine. The material was CD4+ T cells from PBMCs cultured with HCoV-229E spike peptides, obtained before COVID-19 vaccination. Explained via the paper, the cell subset or site label denotes: HCoV-229E spike overlapping peptide pool stimulation. The rearranged chain carries TRBV5-1 and TRBJ1-3, with the D gene uncertain. The CDR3 corresponds to CASSLAAGPSGNTIYF. The bases are TGCGCCAGCAGCTTGGCGGCAGGACCCTCTGGAAACACCATATATTTT.